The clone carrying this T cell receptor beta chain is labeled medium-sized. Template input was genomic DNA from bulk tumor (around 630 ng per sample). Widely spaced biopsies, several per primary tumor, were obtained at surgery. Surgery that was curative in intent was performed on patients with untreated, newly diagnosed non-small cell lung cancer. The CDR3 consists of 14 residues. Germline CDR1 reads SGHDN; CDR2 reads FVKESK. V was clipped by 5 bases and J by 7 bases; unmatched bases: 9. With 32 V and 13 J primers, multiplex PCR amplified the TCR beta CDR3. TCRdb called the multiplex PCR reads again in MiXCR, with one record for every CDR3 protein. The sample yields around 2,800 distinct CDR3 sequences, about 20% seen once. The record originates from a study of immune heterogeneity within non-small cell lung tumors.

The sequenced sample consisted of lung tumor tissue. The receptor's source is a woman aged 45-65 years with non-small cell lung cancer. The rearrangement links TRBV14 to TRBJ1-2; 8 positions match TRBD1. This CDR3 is CASSSQTGGGGYTF. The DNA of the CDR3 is TGTGCCAGCAGCTCACAAACAGGGGGTGGTGGCTACACCTTC.